This T cell receptor beta chain was recorded in a study of blood T cell repertoires in COVID-19. Study details: COVID-19 samples collected from the United States, Italy and Spain covered acute and convalescent phases. Sources were T cells, B-cell-depleted T cells, or PBMCs; the material itself was cDNA or gDNA.

The CDR3 sequence is 13 residues long. Losses at the gene ends were 7 bases for V and 4 bases for J; bases not matched to a gene: 3. Germline V gene data show CDR1 as SNHLY and CDR2 as FYNNEI. Per the authors' pipeline: Nucleated cell counts were estimated from reference gene primer amplification. Clones were read by immunoSEQ multiplex PCR, and TCRdb kept only the in-frame ones, dropping some. The V and J calls and clone size were taken over from that table, and D and trimming were inferred from the DNA. This table has fewer than 150,000 clones, approximately 80% appearing once. The TCR sequence derives from a man in his fifties with acute or convalescent COVID-19. The chain uses TRBV2 and TRBJ2-2, with 7 bases identical to TRBD2. Sequencing used peripheral blood. Here the CDR3 reads CASNRGSTGELFF. In DNA, the CDR3 is TGTGCCAGCAACCGCGGGAGCACCGGGGAGCTGTTTTTT.